This is a list of T cell receptor beta chains from one sample in a study of identical twins. One entry per CDR3 protein, called by TCRdb with MiXCR from the 5' RACE reads. This repertoire shows 500,000 to 650,000 distinct CDR3 sequences, about 7.6% found once; its top ten account for about 1.5%. This sample also belongs to another study, concerning yellow fever vaccine responses in identical twins.

Input material: PBMCs. The receptors were sampled from a woman between 18 and 30 years old in good health. The CDR3 runs from the conserved cysteine through the conserved F or W. Each record gives: D gene, J gene, V gene, CDR3 protein. The D gene is left open where the match is weak.

NA,TRBJ2-1,TRBV28,CASSFQAADYNEQFF
NA,TRBJ1-2,TRBV7-2,CASSTLRLDYGYTF
NA,TRBJ2-1,TRBV28,CASSFDPKGRDEQFF
TRBD2,TRBJ2-1,TRBV20-1,CSAPTSVWPYNEQFF
NA,TRBJ1-2,TRBV7-8,CASSLVPGEAYGYTF
NA,TRBJ1-1,TRBV12-3/TRBV12-4,CASSFGTGGTEAFF
NA,TRBJ1-6,TRBV2,CASSEARQANSPLHF
NA,TRBJ1-2,TRBV9,CASSVDVEYGYTF
NA,TRBJ2-1,TRBV10-3,CAISESRGASYNEQFF
NA,TRBJ2-7,TRBV10-3,CAISGAETYEQYF
TRBD1,TRBJ2-1,TRBV28,CASSSQGAGFNEQFF
TRBD2,TRBJ2-5,TRBV3-1,CASSQNLVAGGKETQYF
NA,TRBJ2-1,TRBV18,CASSPPGPTHEQFF
NA,TRBJ2-1,TRBV10-3,CAISAAAALSYNEQFF
NA,TRBJ2-2,TRBV12-3/TRBV12-4,CASILGGASYTGELFF
TRBD1,TRBJ2-3,TRBV24-1,CATSDSGGTGSPDTQYF
NA,TRBJ1-6,TRBV7-9,CASSLVRARGSNSPLHF
NA,TRBJ1-5,TRBV20-1,CSAGRRDSNQPQHF